This T cell receptor (beta chain) originates from a study of regulatory T cells in long-lasting Graves disease. Study-level background: Graves' patients (newly diagnosed) had been on antithyroid drugs under 3 months.

General study results and limits: In persistent patients, shared public clonotypes (around 2,500) outnumbered those in new patients (nearly 1,000).

This clonotype was picked up many times. Its antigen is undetermined. Germline loops: CDR1 DFQATT, CDR2 SNEGSKA (reference sequence). CDR3 size: 14 residues. V shed 3 bases and J 5 bases; nucleotides not matched to a gene: 5. Combining iRepertoire HTBI primers with Arm-PCR of CDR3 regions, the authors built TCR beta libraries. TCRdb recomputed calls from the multiplex PCR reads with MiXCR, one row per CDR3 protein. The data hold 500,000 to 700,000 distinct CDR3 sequences, with approximately 15% observed a single time. Indicated time point: newly diagnosed GD, antithyroid drugs for less than 3 months. RNA extracted from PBMCs served as the sequencing template. The data were also submitted as part of a second study, on T cells in Graves' hyperthyroidism and ophthalmopathy.

The input for sequencing was peripheral blood mononuclear cells (PBMCs), taken at new diagnosis, from a patient treated with antithyroid drugs. The chain has TRBV20-1 and TRBJ2-5, with 11 nucleotides matching TRBD1. The clonotype originates from a young woman with Graves disease. The CDR3 DNA follows: TGCAGTGCTAGTCGGGACAGGGGGTGGGAGACCCAGTACTTC. Translation gives CSASRDRGWETQYF.